One sample yielded the 14 T cell receptor beta chains listed below, sequenced in a study of blood T cell repertoires in COVID-19. Clones were read by immunoSEQ multiplex PCR, and TCRdb kept only the in-frame ones, dropping some. This table holds some 75,000 clones, roughly 90% found once. Sequences were obtained from peripheral blood. These receptors all stem from a man in his sixties or seventies with active or convalescent COVID-19.

This rearrangement joins TRBV6-5 to TRBJ2-1; possible D gene TRBD2, 6 bases. Trimming pared 2 bases from V and 0 bases from J, leaving 8 bases between. CDR1 MNHEY and CDR2 SVGAGI come from the germline V gene. There are 15 residues in the CDR3. CDR3 bases: TGTGCCAGCAGTTACGACGGGAGCTCCTACAATGAGCAGTTCTTC. Amino acid sequence: CASSYDGSSYNEQFF.

This clone has only a few counts. This chain joins TRBV7-9 and TRBJ1-2; D may be TRBD1 (5 bases). Germline values: CDR1 SEHNR, CDR2 FQNEAQ (reference sequence). The V end was cut by 4 bases, the J end by 8 bases, with 11 bases between. CDR3 length: 12 amino acids. This chain's CDR3 is CASSSTVPGYTF. The DNA of the CDR3 is TGTGCCAGCAGCTCGACAGTCCCCGGCTACACCTTC.

The chain employs TRBV12-5 and TRBJ2-2; 9 bases are a match to TRBD1. The CDR3 spans 15 residues. The V gene's germline CDR1 is LGHNT and CDR2 FRNRAP. V lost 2 bases and J lost 7; bases outside the gene matches: 5. The CDR3 is CASGLTGGVFGELFF. DNA of the CDR3: TGTGCTAGTGGTTTGACAGGGGGCGTATTCGGGGAGCTGTTTTTT.

The rearrangement links TRBV6-5 to TRBJ2-4; no reliable D call. The CDR3 is made up of 15 amino acids. In germline, CDR1 is MNHEY, CDR2 SVGAGI. V was shortened by 0 bases and J by 2 bases, with 8 bases between the two germline ends. CDR3 nucleotides: TGTGCCAGCAGTTACTCTTCACAGACCAAAAACATTCAGTACTTC. As protein: CASSYSSQTKNIQYF.

J is TRBJ2-3 and V is TRBV10-1; 10 nucleotides line up with TRBD2. This CDR3 is built from 15 residues. The trim removed 6 bases at V and 2 bases at J, leaving 5 bases unmatched. Germline lookup yields CDR1 WNHNN and CDR2 SYGVQD (reference sequence). The CDR3 sequence is CASSRLAGATDTQYF. CDR3 nucleotides: TGCGCCAGCAGCCGACTAGCGGGTGCCACAGATACGCAGTATTTT.

The rearrangement uses TRBV18 and TRBJ2-7; 13 bases align to TRBD2. The trim removed 3 bases at V and 6 bases at J, leaving 2 bases unmatched. Per germline, CDR1 KGHSH and CDR2 LQKENI. The CDR3 has 14 amino acids. CDR3: CASSPGLAGVEQYF. The CDR3 DNA sequence: TGTGCCAGCTCACCCGGACTAGCGGGGGTCGAGCAGTACTTC.

This clone was seen a few times. Other DNA sequences within the sample encode an identical CDR3. The J gene is TRBJ2-2, the V gene TRBV5-1; D unresolved. There are 14 residues in the CDR3. Germline V CDR1 and CDR2: SGHRS, YFSETQ. V gave up 0 bases and J gave up 1 base, with 4 bases separating them. CDR3 in DNA: TGCGCCAGCAGCTTGGGACAGAACACCGGGGAGCTGTTTTTT. Translated, it gives CASSLGQNTGELFF.

The CDR3 DNA is TGTGCCAGCAGCGGACAGGGGGGGAATTCACCCCTCCACTTT. It yields the protein CASSGQGGNSPLHF. The V and J genes are TRBV27 and TRBJ1-6; 10 nucleotides match TRBD1. The CDR3 is 14 residues long. Germline V gene sequence: CDR1 MNHEY, CDR2 SMNVEV (reference sequence). V trimming: 6 bases; J trimming: 7 bases; junction bases outside the gene matches: 3.

The chain combines TRBV28 with TRBJ1-1, with a tentative D call TRBD1 (5 bases). Trimming left V 7 bases short and J 1 base short, with 13 bases between. Germline assignment: CDR1 MDHEN and CDR2 SYDVKM. The CDR3 covers 14 residues. DNA of the CDR3: TGTGCCAGCATCTGGGGCAGAAGGAACACTGAAGCTTTCTTT. This encodes CASIWGRRNTEAFF.

The V gene is TRBV7-2, the J gene TRBJ1-5; no firm D call. This CDR3 is 14 amino acids long. Trimming left V 2 bases short and J 4 bases short, with 9 bases between. Germline lookup yields CDR1 SGHTA and CDR2 FQGNSA. This CDR3 reads CASSLFGDNQPQHF. Here the CDR3 DNA reads TGTGCCAGCAGCTTATTTGGAGATAATCAGCCCCAGCATTTT.

The chain carries TRBV24-1 and TRBJ1-3; 9 bases are a match to TRBD1. The CDR3 sequence is 17 residues long. Losses at the gene ends were 5 bases for V and 0 bases for J; bases not matched to a gene: 7. The V gene's germline CDR1 is KGHDR and CDR2 SFDVKD. The chain's CDR3 is CATSVRTGVNSGNTIYF. The CDR3 bases are TGTGCCACCAGTGTCCGGACAGGGGTTAACTCTGGAAACACCATATATTTT.

This rearrangement joins TRBV3-1 (or the pseudogene TRBV3-2) to TRBJ2-1; D is undetermined. The germline V gene encodes CDR1 LGHDT and CDR2 YNNKEL (reference sequence). This CDR3 contains 14 residues. The V gene lost 0 bases and the J gene lost 2 bases, with 5 bases spanning the gap. The CDR3 DNA reads TGTGCCAGCAGCCAAGATCCCACCTACAATGAGCAGTTCTTC. As protein: CASSQDPTYNEQFF.

Regarding this clone: An end of the junction does not agree with germline; a read error may underlie this. This chain joins TRBV10-2 and TRBJ1-6, with no clear D. CDR3 length: 13 amino acids. Per the germline V gene, CDR1 is WSHSY and CDR2 is SAAADI. The CDR3 reads CASSESRDSPLYF. The CDR3 DNA sequence: TGCGCCAGCAGTGAGTCGCGGGATTCACCCCTCTACTTT.

The chain joins TRBV29-1 to TRBJ2-5; TRBD1 might be the D (6 bases). Germline loops: CDR1 SQVTM, CDR2 ANQGSEA. This CDR3 is built from 12 residues. Trimming took off 6 bases at V and 5 bases at J, with 13 bases between the two ends. The CDR3 region has the DNA TGCAGCGTCCTGAGCAGGGGTGAGACCCAGTACTTC. The encoded protein is CSVLSRGETQYF.